The present T cell receptor (beta chain) was sequenced within a study of human T cells and chemical hapten exposure. Study information: Diphenylcyclopropenone doses were given weekly to the scalps of patients across the roughly 22-week study. A patient group, mainly female, showed alopecia areata, totalis or universalis.

Indicated time point: pre-sensitization, week 0. This sample's treatment: therapeutic diphenylcyclopropenone sensitization with weekly scalp DPC. Unfractionated whole blood was the source from which total RNA was extracted. Donation of samples came from alopecia patients who were 18 to 70 years old and suitable for DPC. CDR3 size: 13 residues. V was pared by 2 bases and J by 1 base, with 5 bases between. Per the original data handling: Counting gave a median of around 89,000 TCRs per sample, with values ranging from about 23,224 to 750,000. Each CDR3 protein gets one entry after TCRdb re-called the RACE reads with MiXCR. Here the V and J calls rest on TCRdb's processing, not on the authors' analysis. The sample carries tens of thousands of distinct CDR3 sequences, 9.5% to 10% recorded once. This clonotype was counted only a few times.

The source is a woman under 40 with alopecia areata. Some clones in this sample may be carry-over from other donors' samples. The specimen comprised whole blood, sampled in connection with sensitization to the hapten diphenylcyclopropenone (DPC). The gene calls are TRBV12-3 or TRBV12-4 and TRBJ1-1; no firm D call. CDR3 sequence: CASSLFWNTEAFF. In nucleotides, the CDR3 is TGTGCCAGCAGTTTATTCTGGAACACTGAAGCTTTCTTT.